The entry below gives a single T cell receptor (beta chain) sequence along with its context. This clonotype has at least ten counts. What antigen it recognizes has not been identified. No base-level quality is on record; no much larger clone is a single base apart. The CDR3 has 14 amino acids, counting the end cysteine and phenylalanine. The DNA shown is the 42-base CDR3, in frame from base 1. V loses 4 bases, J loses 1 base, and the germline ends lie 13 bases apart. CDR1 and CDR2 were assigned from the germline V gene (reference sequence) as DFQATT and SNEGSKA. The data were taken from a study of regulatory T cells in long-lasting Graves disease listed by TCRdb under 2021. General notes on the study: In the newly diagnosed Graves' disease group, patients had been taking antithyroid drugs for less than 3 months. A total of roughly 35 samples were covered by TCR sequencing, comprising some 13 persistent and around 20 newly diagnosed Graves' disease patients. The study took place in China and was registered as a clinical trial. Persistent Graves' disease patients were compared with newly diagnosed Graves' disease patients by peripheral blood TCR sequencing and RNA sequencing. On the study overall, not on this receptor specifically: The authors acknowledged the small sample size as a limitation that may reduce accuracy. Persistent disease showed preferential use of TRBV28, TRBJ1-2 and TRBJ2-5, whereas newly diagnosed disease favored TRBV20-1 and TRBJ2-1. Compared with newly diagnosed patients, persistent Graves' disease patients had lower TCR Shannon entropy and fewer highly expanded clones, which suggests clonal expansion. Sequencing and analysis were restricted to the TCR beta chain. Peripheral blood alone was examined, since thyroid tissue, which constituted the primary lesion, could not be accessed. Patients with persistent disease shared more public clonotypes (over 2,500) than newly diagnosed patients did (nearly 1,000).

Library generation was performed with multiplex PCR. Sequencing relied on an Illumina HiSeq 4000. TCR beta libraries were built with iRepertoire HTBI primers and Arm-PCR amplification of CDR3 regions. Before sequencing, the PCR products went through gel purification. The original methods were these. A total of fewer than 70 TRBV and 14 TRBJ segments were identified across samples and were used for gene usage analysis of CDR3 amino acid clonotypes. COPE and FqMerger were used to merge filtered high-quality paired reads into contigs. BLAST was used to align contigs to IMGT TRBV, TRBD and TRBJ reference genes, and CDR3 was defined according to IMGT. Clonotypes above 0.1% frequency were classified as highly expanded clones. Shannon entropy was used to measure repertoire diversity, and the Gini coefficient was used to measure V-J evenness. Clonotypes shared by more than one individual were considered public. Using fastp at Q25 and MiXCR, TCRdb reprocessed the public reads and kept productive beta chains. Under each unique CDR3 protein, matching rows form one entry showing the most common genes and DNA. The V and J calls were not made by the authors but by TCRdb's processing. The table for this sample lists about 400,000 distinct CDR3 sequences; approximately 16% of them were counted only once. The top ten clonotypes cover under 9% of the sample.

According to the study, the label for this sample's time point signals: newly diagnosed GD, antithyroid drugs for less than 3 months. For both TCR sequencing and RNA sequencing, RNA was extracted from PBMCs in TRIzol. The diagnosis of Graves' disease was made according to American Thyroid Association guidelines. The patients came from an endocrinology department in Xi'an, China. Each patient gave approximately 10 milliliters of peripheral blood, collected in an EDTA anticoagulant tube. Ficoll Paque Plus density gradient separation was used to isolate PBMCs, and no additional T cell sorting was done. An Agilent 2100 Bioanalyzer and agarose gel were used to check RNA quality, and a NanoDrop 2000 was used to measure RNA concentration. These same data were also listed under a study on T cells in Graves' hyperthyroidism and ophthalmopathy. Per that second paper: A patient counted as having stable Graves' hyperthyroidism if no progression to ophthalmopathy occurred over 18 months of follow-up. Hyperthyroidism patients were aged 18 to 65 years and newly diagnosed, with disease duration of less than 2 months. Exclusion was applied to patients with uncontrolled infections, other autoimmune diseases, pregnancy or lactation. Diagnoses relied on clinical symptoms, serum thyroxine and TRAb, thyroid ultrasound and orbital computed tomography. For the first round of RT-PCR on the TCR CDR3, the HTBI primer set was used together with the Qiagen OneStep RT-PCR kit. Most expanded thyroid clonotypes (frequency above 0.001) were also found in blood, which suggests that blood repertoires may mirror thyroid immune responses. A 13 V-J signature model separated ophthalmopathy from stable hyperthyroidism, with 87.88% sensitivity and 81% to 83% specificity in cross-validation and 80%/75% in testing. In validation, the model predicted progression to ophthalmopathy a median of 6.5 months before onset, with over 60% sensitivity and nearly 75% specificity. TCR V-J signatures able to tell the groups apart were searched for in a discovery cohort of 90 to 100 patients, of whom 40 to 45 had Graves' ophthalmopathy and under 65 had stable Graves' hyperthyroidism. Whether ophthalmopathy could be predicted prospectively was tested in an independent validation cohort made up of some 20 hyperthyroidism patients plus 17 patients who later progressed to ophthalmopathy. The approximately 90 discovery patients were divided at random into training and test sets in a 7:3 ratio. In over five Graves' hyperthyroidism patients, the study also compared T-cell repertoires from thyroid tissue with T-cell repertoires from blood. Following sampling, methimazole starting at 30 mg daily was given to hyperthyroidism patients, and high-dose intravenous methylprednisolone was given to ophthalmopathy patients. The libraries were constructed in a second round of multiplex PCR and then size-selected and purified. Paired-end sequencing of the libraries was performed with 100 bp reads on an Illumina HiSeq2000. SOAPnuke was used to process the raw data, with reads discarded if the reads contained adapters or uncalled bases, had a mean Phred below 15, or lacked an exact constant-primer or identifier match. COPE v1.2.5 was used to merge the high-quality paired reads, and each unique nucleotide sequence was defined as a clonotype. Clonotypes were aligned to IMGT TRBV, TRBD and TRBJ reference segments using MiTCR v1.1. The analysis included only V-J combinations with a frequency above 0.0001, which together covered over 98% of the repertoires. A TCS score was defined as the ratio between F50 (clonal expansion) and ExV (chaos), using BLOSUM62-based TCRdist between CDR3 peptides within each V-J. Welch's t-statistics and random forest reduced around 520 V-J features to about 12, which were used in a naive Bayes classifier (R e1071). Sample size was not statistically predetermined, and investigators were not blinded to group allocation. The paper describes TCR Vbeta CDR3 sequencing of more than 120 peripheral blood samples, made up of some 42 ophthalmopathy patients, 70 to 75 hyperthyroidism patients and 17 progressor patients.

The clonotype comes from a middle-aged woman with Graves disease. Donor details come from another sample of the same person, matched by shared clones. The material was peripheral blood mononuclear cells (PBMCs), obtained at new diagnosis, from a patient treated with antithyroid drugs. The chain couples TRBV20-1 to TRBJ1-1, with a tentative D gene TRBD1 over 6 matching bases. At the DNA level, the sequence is TGCAGTGCTATACTTTCACAGGGGAACACTGAAGCTTTCTTT. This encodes CSAILSQGNTEAFF.